This is a list of T cell receptor beta chains from one sample in a study of cytomegalovirus exposure and HLA in healthy donors. Using immunoSEQ multiplex PCR, the repertoire was profiled, and TCRdb retains in-frame clones only, with some absent. Here the sample spans roughly 150,000 clones, 88% being singletons. Sequencing input: PBMCs. Every receptor here comes from a man between 18 and 29 years old in good health and CMV-seronegative. CDR3s include the opening cysteine and the closing phenylalanine or tryptophan. Each record gives: clone size, D gene, V gene, J gene, CDR3 protein, CDR3 DNA. D genes are given only for firm matches. The size of a clone is reported for some rows only, either as once, few or many, or as a class for expanded clones.

>once|TRBD2|TRBV5-1|TRBJ2-5
CASSPRLAGNQETQYF
TGCGCCAGCAGCCCGCGACTAGCGGGTAACCAAGAGACCCAGTACTTC
>-|-|TRBV4-3|TRBJ2-7
CASSQERDDRGGDEQYF
TGCGCCAGCAGCCAAGAAAGGGATGACAGGGGAGGGGACGAGCAGTACTTC
>-|TRBD2|TRBV2|TRBJ2-1
CASSDLREDEQFF
TGTGCCAGCAGTGACCTCCGGGAGGATGAGCAGTTCTTC
>few|TRBD1|TRBV5-4|TRBJ1-5
CASSHGGQGVSNQPQHF
TGTGCCAGCAGCCATGGAGGACAGGGTGTAAGCAATCAGCCCCAGCATTTT
>-|TRBD1|TRBV4-1|TRBJ2-1
CASATGVYNEQFF
TGCGCCAGCGCGACAGGGGTCTACAATGAGCAGTTCTTC
>-|-|TRBV27|TRBJ1-5
CASSSRGVDNQPQHF
TGTGCCAGCAGTTCACGCGGGGTCGACAATCAGCCCCAGCATTTT
>-|-|TRBV10-3|TRBJ2-3
CAISGSAPVSTDTQYF
TGTGCCATCAGTGGGTCAGCTCCTGTTAGCACAGATACGCAGTATTTT
>once|-|TRBV11-2|TRBJ2-7
CASSLSYSEQYF
TGTGCCAGCAGCTTATCATACAGCGAGCAGTACTTC
>-|-|TRBV27|TRBJ2-2
CASSFREGAFPGELFF
TGTGCCAGCAGTTTTAGAGAAGGGGCCTTTCCCGGGGAGCTGTTTTTT
>-|TRBD2|TRBV7-6|TRBJ2-5
CASSYLAGDLQETQYF
TGTGCCAGCAGCTACTTAGCGGGGGATCTTCAAGAGACCCAGTACTTC
>-|-|TRBV28|TRBJ1-1
CASSSPPGRATEAFF
TGTGCCAGCAGTTCCCCCCCGGGCAGGGCGACTGAAGCTTTCTTT
>-|TRBD2|TRBV6-5|TRBJ2-1
CASKMGLADNEQFF
TGTGCCAGCAAGATGGGACTAGCGGACAATGAGCAGTTCTTC
>-|-|TRBV7-2|TRBJ2-5
CASSLMRDETQYF
TGTGCCAGCAGCTTAATGCGGGACGAGACCCAGTACTTC
>-|TRBD1|TRBV18|TRBJ1-1
CASSSGQANTEAFF
TGTGCCAGCTCATCTGGACAGGCTAACACTGAAGCTTTCTTT
>few|-|TRBV29-1|TRBJ2-4
CSVLTRAGANIQYF
TGCAGCGTTCTAACAAGGGCAGGGGCAAACATTCAGTACTTC
>few|-|TRBV7-9|TRBJ2-7
CASSLTQGSHEQYF
TGTGCCAGCAGCTTAACTCAGGGTTCCCACGAGCAGTACTTC
>-|-|TRBV4-1|TRBJ1-6
CASSQVEDSPLHF
TGCGCCAGCAGCCAAGTTGAGGATTCACCCCTCCACTTT
>-|-|TRBV28|TRBJ1-2
CASSPPDRGDGYTF
TGTGCCAGCAGCCCCCCTGACCGCGGGGATGGCTACACCTTC
>-|-|TRBV5-8|TRBJ1-3
CASSLLLDRTRTPQNTIYF
TGTGCCAGCAGCTTGTTACTGGATCGAACCCGAACCCCACAGAACACCATATATTTT
>once|TRBD2|TRBV5-6|TRBJ2-3
CASSSGGGAGDTQYF
TGTGCCAGCAGCTCGGGCGGGGGGGCCGGAGATACGCAGTATTTT
>-|-|TRBV12-5|TRBJ2-5
CASARRGGQETQYF
TGTGCTAGTGCCAGGCGGGGCGGACAAGAGACCCAGTACTTC
>-|TRBD1|TRBV6-1|TRBJ1-5
CASSELDRGNQPQHF
TGTGCCAGCAGTGAATTGGACAGGGGCAATCAGCCCCAGCATTTT
>-|TRBD1|TRBV9|TRBJ1-5
CASSAQGDQPQHF
TGTGCCAGCAGCGCTCAGGGGGATCAGCCCCAGCATTTT
>-|TRBD1|TRBV29-1|TRBJ2-3
CSVGTGLSTDTQYF
TGCAGCGTTGGGACAGGGCTTAGCACAGATACGCAGTATTTT
>-|-|TRBV19|TRBJ1-3
CASSNSYRFSGNTIYF
TGTGCCAGTAGTAACAGTTACCGATTCTCTGGAAACACCATATATTTT
>-|TRBD1|TRBV11-2|TRBJ2-5
CASSRLKGQPQETQYF
TGTGCCAGCAGCCGACTCAAGGGACAGCCGCAAGAGACCCAGTACTTC
>-|TRBD2|TRBV15|TRBJ2-1
CATSREGLAFNEQFF
TGTGCCACCAGCAGAGAGGGACTAGCCTTCAATGAGCAGTTCTTC
>-|-|TRBV7-6|TRBJ1-2
CASSSGAGSVNYGYTF
TGTGCCAGCAGCTCGGGTGCGGGGTCTGTTAACTATGGCTACACCTTC
>-|TRBD1|TRBV10-3|TRBJ2-7
CAIGTASYEQYF
TGTGCCATCGGGACAGCGAGTTACGAGCAGTACTTC
>-|-|TRBV4-1|TRBJ1-5
CASSQTRAQGETQHF
TGCGCCAGCAGCCAAACCCGGGCCCAGGGCGAGACCCAGCATTTT
>-|TRBD1|TRBV6-6|TRBJ2-7
CASSRGQAASYEQYF
TGTGCCAGCAGCCGGGGACAGGCCGCCTCCTACGAGCAGTACTTC
>-|-|TRBV28|TRBJ1-1
CASSKFGQPNTEAFF
TGTGCCAGCAGTAAATTCGGACAGCCGAACACTGAAGCTTTCTTT
>-|-|TRBV11-2|TRBJ1-1
CASSSSNSVAFF
-
>-|-|TRBV7-9|TRBJ2-2
CASSLGGATTGELFF
TGTGCCAGCAGCTTAGGCGGGGCTACCACCGGGGAGCTGTTTTTT
>-|-|TRBV4-1|TRBJ1-1
CASSQDGRGRNTEAFF
TGCGCCAGCAGCCAGGACGGAAGGGGGAGGAACACTGAAGCTTTCTTT
>few|TRBD1|TRBV28|TRBJ1-2
CASRRGQGRPYGYTF
TGTGCCAGCAGACGCGGACAGGGGCGTCCCTATGGCTACACCTTC
>-|TRBD1|TRBV15|TRBJ2-5
CATSRRGQGPSQETQYF
TGTGCCACCAGCAGACGTGGACAGGGGCCTTCCCAAGAGACCCAGTACTTC
>-|-|TRBV19|TRBJ1-1
CASSIERNTEAFF
TGTGCCAGTAGTATAGAGAGGAACACTGAAGCTTTCTTT
>-|-|TRBV6-1|TRBJ1-2
CASSEGGTGYTF
TGTGCCAGCAGTGAAGGTGGCACAGGCTACACCTTC
>-|TRBD1|TRBV19|TRBJ1-5
CASREKTGGKPQHF
TGTGCCAGCAGAGAGAAGACAGGGGGTAAGCCCCAGCATTTT